This is a list of T cell receptor beta chains from one sample in a study of T cell repertoires in cytomegalovirus infection. Using its own MiXCR run on the reads, TCRdb lists one record per CDR3 protein. The sample consists of roughly 280,000 distinct CDR3 sequences, approximately 9.1% of them appearing once. Material: PBMCs. The receptors originated from a human donor in good health (CMV status not recorded). Some clones in this sample may be carry-over from other donors' samples. Both conserved end residues are part of each CDR3. Size values are once, few and many counts, or a class for expanded clones, and some rows have none.

>TRBV7-2|TRBJ2-1|NA
CASRWGTSEQFF
>TRBV7-2|TRBJ1-1|many
CASSFRGTNTEAFF
>TRBV7-2|TRBJ2-3|many
CASSLSRQATDTQYF
>TRBV7-2|TRBJ2-7|many
CASSFLYEQYF
>TRBV19|TRBJ1-1|NA
CASSINHGNTEAFF
>TRBV20-1|TRBJ2-7|few
CSAEAQPGGYEQYF
>TRBV20-1|TRBJ1-5|many
CSATGEYSNQPQHF
>TRBV20-1|TRBJ2-5|few
CSAQNPTSREETQYF
>TRBV7-6|TRBJ1-3|many
CASSLSRGNTIYF
>TRBV7-2|TRBJ1-6|NA
CASSLGTGLSPLHF
>TRBV6-2/TRBV6-3|TRBJ2-7|many
CASLSGRDRVADYEQYF
>TRBV28|TRBJ2-4|NA
CASSSADIQYF
>TRBV7-2|TRBJ1-4|few
CASSIKREKLFF
>TRBV7-8|TRBJ2-6|many
CASSLLGGPTAGANVLTF
>TRBV7-2|TRBJ1-5|NA
CASSLAHPGQPQHF
>TRBV3-1|TRBJ1-5|NA
CASSRGTGSNQPQHF
>TRBV20-1|TRBJ1-1|many
CSAKRNTEAFF
>TRBV6-5|TRBJ2-5|many
CASSDGPKQETQYF
>TRBV7-2|TRBJ1-5|many
CASSLAVTGGGQPQHF
>TRBV7-2|TRBJ2-3|many
CASSSTGSGTTDTQYF
>TRBV20-1|TRBJ2-2|NA
CSARSRDRDHTGELFF
>TRBV7-2|TRBJ2-2|NA
CASSLKGQSNFWIGELFF